The 29 T cell receptor beta chains listed next were all sequenced from one sample in a study of shared clonotypes between healthy human individuals. The table came from immunoSEQ multiplex PCR; TCRdb's copy has only in-frame clones and leaves some out. The profile shows 2,100,000 or so clones, under 97% of them singletons. Sequenced input: naive CD4+ T cells sorted from blood. The subset was: CD45RA+ positively selected. Receptors originate from a man aged 18 to 29 in good health.

The chain joins TRBV19 to TRBJ2-3, with 10 bases lining up with TRBD2. CDR1 is LNHDA, CDR2 SQIVND, per germline (reference sequence). The J segment lost 1 base and the V segment lost 5 bases, leaving 3 bases of the junction unmatched. The CDR3 loop spans 15 amino acids. CDR3 protein: CASSGTSGGTDTQYF. CDR3 coding DNA: TGTGCCAGTAGTGGAACTAGCGGGGGCACAGATACGCAGTATTTT.

Concerning this clone: The same CDR3 is also encoded by other DNA sequences in this sample. Written as DNA, the CDR3 is TGCAGCGTTGCTGGGTCTAACTATGGCTACACCTTC. It is translated as CSVAGSNYGYTF. J is TRBJ1-2 and V is TRBV29-1; D uncertain. Germline CDR1 SQVTM, CDR2 ANQGSEA. Trimming shortened V by 4 bases and J by 0 bases, and 6 bases separated the two germline ends. The CDR3 runs 12 residues.

This chain joins TRBV2 and TRBJ1-5; D is uncertain. V lost 4 bases and J 2 bases, leaving 9 bases between the germline ends. Per the germline V gene, CDR1 is SNHLY and CDR2 is FYNNEI. The CDR3 is 14 residues long. CDR3 DNA: TGTGCCAGCAGTGGCCCAGCTCGCAATCAGCCCCAGCATTTT. Residues: CASSGPARNQPQHF.

The sample holds one count of this clone. The rearrangement joins TRBV2 to TRBJ2-2; 12 positions match TRBD2. V lost 8 bases to trimming and J lost 7 bases; unmatched junction nucleotides: 8. In germline, CDR1 is SNHLY, CDR2 FYNNEI. This CDR3 spans 15 amino acids. The CDR3 loop is CASQTSGSLGGELFF. CDR3 in DNA: TGTGCCAGCCAGACTAGCGGGAGTCTTGGCGGGGAGCTGTTTTTT.

The V and J genes are TRBV19 and TRBJ2-5; TRBD1 aligns across 7 bases. CDR3 length equals 14 residues. V trimming: 6 bases; J trimming: 2 bases; junction bases outside the gene matches: 6. Germline V gives CDR1 LNHDA, CDR2 SQIVND (reference sequence). This CDR3 reads CASSFTGDQETQYF. The CDR3 bases are TGTGCCAGTAGCTTTACAGGGGATCAAGAGACCCAGTACTTC.

The sample holds a few counts of this clone. This sequence joins TRBV2 and TRBJ1-2, with 8 bases matching TRBD1. Germline assignment: CDR1 SNHLY and CDR2 FYNNEI. Losses at the gene ends were 2 bases for V and 2 bases for J; bases not matched to a gene: 1. The CDR3 runs 14 residues. As DNA, the CDR3 is TGTGCCAGCAGTGAAACAGGGGGGAACTATGGCTACACCTTC. Amino acids: CASSETGGNYGYTF.

This clone was picked up one time. The chain links TRBV19 to TRBJ1-5; D is possibly TRBD1 (6 bases). Germline V gene data show CDR1 as LNHDA and CDR2 as SQIVND (reference sequence). V lost 6 bases to trimming and J lost 6 bases, with 18 bases between them. The CDR3 has 15 amino acids. CDR3 region: CASSQGQSSRQPQHF. CDR3 nucleotide sequence: TGTGCCAGTAGCCAGGGGCAGAGCTCGCGTCAGCCCCAGCATTTT.

The V gene is TRBV7-2, the J gene TRBJ2-6; D gene ambiguous. This CDR3 is built from 12 residues. The germline gives CDR1 SGHTA, CDR2 FQGNSA. V dropped 5 bases and J dropped 6 bases, with 5 bases sitting between them. CDR3 amino acids: CASSRQANVLTF. The CDR3 DNA follows: TGTGCCAGCAGCCGCCAGGCCAACGTCCTGACTTTC.

The rearrangement links TRBV18 to TRBJ2-5, with 7 bases aligning to TRBD1. The junction had 8 bases not matched to a gene; V was cut back by 5 bases and J by 5 bases. There are 14 residues in the CDR3. The germline V gene has CDR1 KGHSH and CDR2 LQKENI. DNA for the CDR3: TGTGCCAGCTCAGTACAGGGGCGCGTGGAGACCCAGTACTTC. The encoded protein is CASSVQGRVETQYF.

The J gene is TRBJ2-7, the V gene TRBV5-4; D possibly uses TRBD1 or TRBD2 (5 bases each). This CDR3 has 15 amino acids. Trimming cost V 7 bases and J 5 bases, with 22 bases left between them. From germline, CDR1 is SGHNT and CDR2 YYREEE (reference sequence). The CDR3 DNA reads TGTGCCAGCGGGCCGGGGCCCAATACGCCCAACGAGCAGTACTTC. Protein sequence: CASGPGPNTPNEQYF.

The rearrangement uses TRBV28 and TRBJ1-4, with D tentatively TRBD1 (5 bases). V was trimmed by 5 bases and J by 8 bases, leaving 15 bases between them. Germline V gene sequence: CDR1 MDHEN, CDR2 SYDVKM. CDR3 length equals 14 residues. CDR3 amino acids: CASSTLQVREKLFF. The CDR3 bases are TGTGCCAGCAGTACCCTACAGGTTCGCGAAAAACTGTTTTTT.

The genes are TRBV4-1 and TRBJ2-7; 10 bases agree with TRBD2. Germline loops: CDR1 MGHRA, CDR2 YSYEKL. The CDR3 loop spans 17 amino acids. V was pared by 3 bases and J by 5 bases, with 13 bases of the junction left unmatched. CDR3 DNA sequence: TGCGCCAGCAGCCAGGCTCCTCTAGCGGGAGCTCGAAACGAGCAGTACTTC. Amino acids: CASSQAPLAGARNEQYF.

This clone has only one observation. The V and J genes are TRBV14 and TRBJ2-4; unclear D gene. CDR1 SGHDN and CDR2 FVKESK come from the germline V gene. V lost 0 bases and J 9 bases, leaving 9 bases between the germline ends. There are 13 residues in the CDR3. Here the CDR3 reads CASSQDLPTIQYF. CDR3 DNA sequence: TGTGCCAGCAGCCAAGATCTCCCGACCATTCAGTACTTC.

The genes are TRBV6-6 and TRBJ2-2; D perhaps matches TRBD1 (5 bases). Germline V gene lookup returns CDR1 MNHNY and CDR2 SVGAGI (reference sequence). This CDR3 region has 15 residues. Trimming took off 4 bases at V and 7 bases at J, with 16 bases between the two ends. The CDR3 is CASSSSRQGNGELFF. CDR3 nucleotide sequence: TGTGCCAGCAGTTCTTCTCGGCAGGGCAACGGGGAGCTGTTTTTT.

This clone showed up just once. Additional DNA sequences in this sample encode the identical CDR3. V usage is TRBV2 and J usage is TRBJ1-1, with D possibly being TRBD1 (6 bases). Germline CDR1 reads SNHLY; CDR2 reads FYNNEI. Trimming shortened V by 6 bases and J by 2 bases, and 13 bases separated the two germline ends. This CDR3 comprises 14 residues. The CDR3 sequence: CASSEQGSNTEAFF. The CDR3 DNA reads TGTGCCAGCAGCGAACAGGGTAGTAACACTGAAGCTTTCTTT.

This rearrangement joins TRBV6-4 to TRBJ2-3; 10 bases align to TRBD2. Per germline, CDR1 MRHNA and CDR2 SNTAGT. V gave up 4 bases and J gave up 3 bases; unmatched junction bases: 4. This CDR3 has 15 amino acids. The CDR3 here is CASSGPSGGTDTQYF. The CDR3 DNA follows: TGTGCCAGCAGTGGGCCTAGCGGGGGTACAGATACGCAGTATTTT.

The CDR3: CAWRDRRVQKETQYF. DNA of the CDR3: TGTGCCTGGAGGGACAGGAGAGTACAAAAAGAGACCCAGTACTTC. The chain is built from TRBV30 and TRBJ2-5, with 7 bases matching TRBD1. The ends lost 3 bases at V and 3 bases at J; junction bases unmatched: 10. The CDR3 is 15 residues long. Germline CDR1 is GTSNPN and CDR2 is SVGIG (reference sequence).

The CDR3 region is CATGAGNTGELFF. The CDR3 bases are TGTGCCACCGGGGCAGGCAACACCGGGGAGCTGTTTTTT. The J gene is TRBJ2-2, the V gene TRBV6-1; D might be TRBD1 or TRBD2, each matching 5 bases. Trimming shortened V by 10 bases and J by 2 bases, and 11 bases separated the two germline ends. The CDR3 length is 13 residues. Germline assignment: CDR1 MNHNS and CDR2 SASEGT.

V is TRBV4-1 and J is TRBJ1-4, with a tentative D call TRBD1 (5 bases). The V and J ends lost 3 bases and 0 bases respectively, with 11 bases between them. The V gene's germline CDR1 is MGHRA and CDR2 YSYEKL. The CDR3 loop spans 16 amino acids. CDR3 nucleotides: TGCGCCAGCAGCCAGAGGGGAGCTCCAACTAATGAAAAACTGTTTTTT. This translates into CASSQRGAPTNEKLFF.

This rearrangement joins TRBV28 to TRBJ1-6, with a weak D call TRBD1 (6 bases). Germline CDR1 is MDHEN and CDR2 is SYDVKM. CDR3 length: 12 residues. V lost 5 bases, J lost 14 bases, and 13 bases lay in between. The CDR3 DNA sequence: TGTGCCAGCAGTGTGGTCAGGGGATCCCTCCACTTT. This gives the protein CASSVVRGSLHF.

A word on this clone: Other DNA variants within this sample encode the same CDR3. The chain links TRBV11-2 to TRBJ2-3; 12 bases are shared with TRBD2. With V trimmed by 5 bases and J by 4 bases, 4 bases remained unmatched. The V gene's germline CDR1 is SGHAT and CDR2 FQNNGV. CDR3 size: 15 residues. The CDR3 DNA is TGTGCCAGCAGCATTCTAGCGGGGGGGTCAGATACGCAGTATTTT. Translated: CASSILAGGSDTQYF.

V and J are TRBV11-2 and TRBJ1-1; D unresolved. The V end was cut by 5 bases, the J end by 5 bases, with 21 bases between. This CDR3 contains 16 residues. Germline loops: CDR1 SGHAT, CDR2 FQNNGV. The CDR3 region is CASSPSLMKEGTEAFF. CDR3 DNA sequence: TGTGCCAGCAGCCCGAGCCTCATGAAAGAAGGGACTGAAGCTTTCTTT.

In regard to this clone: The sample carries other DNA sequences with the same CDR3. The V call is TRBV18, the J call TRBJ2-5; D unclear. Germline lookup yields CDR1 KGHSH and CDR2 LQKENI. The CDR3 is made up of 11 amino acids. With 6 bases removed from V and 3 bases from J, the gap between germline ends came to 5 bases. In DNA, the CDR3 is TGTGCCAGCTCCCTCGAAGAGACCCAGTACTTC. Protein sequence: CASSLEETQYF.

As regards this clone: Other DNA sequences within the sample encode an identical CDR3. The chain recombines TRBV5-1 with TRBJ2-7; tentatively, D is TRBD2 (5 bases). The CDR3 is 15 residues long. The V end was cut by 2 bases, the J end by 0 bases, with 12 bases between. Germline CDR1 and CDR2: SGHRS and YFSETQ. This CDR3 is CASSLVPGSSYEQYF. Written as DNA, the CDR3 is TGCGCCAGCAGCTTAGTTCCGGGGTCCTCCTACGAGCAGTACTTC.

A word on this clone: Other nucleotide sequences from this sample produce the same CDR3. V gene TRBV5-1 combines with J gene TRBJ1-6; possible D gene TRBD1, 6 bases. CDR3 size: 15 residues. The V end lost 2 bases, the J end lost 5 bases, and 11 bases lay between the germline ends. CDR1 SGHRS and CDR2 YFSETQ come from the germline V gene. The CDR3 bases are TGCGCCAGCAGCTTACAGGGAGGGAATAATTCACCCCTCCACTTT. Residues: CASSLQGGNNSPLHF.

The V gene is TRBV7-6, the J gene TRBJ2-7; the D gene is possibly TRBD1 (6 bases). Germline CDR1 reads SGHVS; CDR2 reads FNYEAQ. The CDR3 has 13 residues. With 5 bases removed from V and 2 bases from J, the gap between germline ends came to 10 bases. The DNA for the CDR3 is TGTGCCAGCAGCCTGGGGGCCCCCTACGAGCAGTACTTC. This sequence encodes CASSLGAPYEQYF.

The gene calls are TRBV5-1 and TRBJ1-1, with unresolved D. The CDR3 spans 13 residues. The V gene lost 1 base and the J gene lost 6 bases, with 10 bases spanning the gap. CDR1 and CDR2 from the germline V gene are SGHRS and YFSETQ. This CDR3 is CASSLLGSPEAFF. The CDR3 region has the DNA TGCGCCAGCAGCTTGTTGGGATCCCCTGAAGCTTTCTTT.

V usage is TRBV28 and J usage is TRBJ1-2, with 9 bases identical to TRBD1. This CDR3 has 16 amino acids. Germline V gives CDR1 MDHEN, CDR2 SYDVKM. Losses at the gene ends were 4 bases for V and 4 bases for J; bases not matched to a gene: 10. As DNA, the CDR3 is TGTGCCAGCAGTTCCCACAGGGGGCTCACGGTCTATGGCTACACCTTC. Its translation: CASSSHRGLTVYGYTF.

J is TRBJ1-2 and V is TRBV7-3; no reliable D call. CDR1 is SGHTA, CDR2 FQGTGA, per germline. This CDR3 comprises 13 residues. V was trimmed by 5 bases and J by 1 base, leaving 8 bases between them. CDR3 DNA: TGTGCCAGCAGCAAAGCGAATAACTATGGCTACACCTTC. This encodes CASSKANNYGYTF. The full variable domain, in which reference TRBV7-3 and TRBJ1-2 provide the parts outside the CDR3, is GAGVSQTPSNKVTEKGKYVELRCDPISGHTALYWYRQSLGQGPEFLIYFQGTGAADDSGLPNDRFFAVRPEGSVSTLKIQRTERGDSAVYLCASSKANNYGYTFGSGTRLTVV.